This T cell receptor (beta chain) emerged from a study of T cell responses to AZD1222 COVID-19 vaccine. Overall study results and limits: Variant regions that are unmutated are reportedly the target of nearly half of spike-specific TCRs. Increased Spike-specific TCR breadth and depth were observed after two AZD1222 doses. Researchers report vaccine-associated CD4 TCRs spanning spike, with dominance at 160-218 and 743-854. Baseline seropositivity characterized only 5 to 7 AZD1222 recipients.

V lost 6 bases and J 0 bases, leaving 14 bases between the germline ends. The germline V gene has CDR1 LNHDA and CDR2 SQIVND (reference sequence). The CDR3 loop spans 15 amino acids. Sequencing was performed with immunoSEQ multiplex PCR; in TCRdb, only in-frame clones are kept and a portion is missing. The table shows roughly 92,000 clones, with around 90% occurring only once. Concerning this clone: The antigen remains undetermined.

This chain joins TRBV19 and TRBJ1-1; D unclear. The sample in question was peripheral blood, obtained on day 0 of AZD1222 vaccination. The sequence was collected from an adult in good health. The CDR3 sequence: CASRDGVHMNTEAFF. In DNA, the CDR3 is TGTGCCAGTAGGGATGGAGTCCACATGAACACTGAAGCTTTCTTT.